Below are 3 T cell receptor beta chains sequenced from a single sample in a study of cytotoxic CD8 clonotypes in ibrutinib-treated CLL (TCRdb year 2021). Libraries were constructed by the immunoSEQ multiplex PCR assay. In its TCRdb copy, this immuneACCESS table keeps in-frame sequences only and misses some clones. Where compared with another copy, unresolved V genes explain less than half of these, and the others have no known cause. The sample records tens of thousands of clones, approximately 48% of which are singletons. The ten largest account for approximately 20% of the sample. The source was PBMCs, collected before ibrutinib treatment. These receptors came from a human donor with chronic lymphocytic leukemia.

The chain couples TRBV6-1 to TRBJ2-1, with 7 bases matching TRBD1. CDR3 length equals 16 residues. J lost 1 base, V lost 4 bases, and 7 bases had no gene match. The germline V gene encodes CDR1 MNHNS and CDR2 SASEGT. As DNA, the CDR3 is TGTGCCAGCAGTGGGGACAGACCTAATTCCTACAATGAGCAGTTCTTC. Its translation is CASSGDRPNSYNEQFF.

The chain uses TRBV9 and TRBJ2-1, with 10 bases lining up with TRBD2. This CDR3 has 16 residues. V trimming: 2 bases; J trimming: 8 bases; junction bases outside the gene matches: 10. The germline gives CDR1 SGDLS, CDR2 YYNGEE. CDR3 protein: CASSVSRTSGRDEQFF. The DNA for the CDR3 is TGTGCCAGCAGCGTCTCGCGGACTAGCGGACGCGATGAGCAGTTCTTC.

The J gene is TRBJ2-7, the V gene TRBV11-2; no reliable D call. V was trimmed by 2 bases and J by 3 bases, leaving 8 bases between them. Germline V gives CDR1 SGHAT, CDR2 FQNNGV. CDR3 size: 13 residues. For the CDR3, the DNA is TGTGCCAGCAGCTTAACTGACCACTACGAGCAGTACTTC. Its protein product is CASSLTDHYEQYF.